The sequence of this T cell receptor beta chain was determined in a study of response to subunit inactivated influenza vaccine. General study points: T cells newly recruited by each seasonal influenza vaccination are few, the authors suggested.

Germline values: CDR1 MNHEY, CDR2 SVGAGI. After removal of 4 bases from V and 2 bases from J, the junction contained 4 bases not matched to a gene. The CDR3 totals 15 residues. On this clonotype itself: The antigen is undetermined.

TCRdb re-derived calls from the RT-PCR reads in MiXCR, one entry per CDR3 protein. The data hold roughly 700,000 distinct CDR3 sequences, with approximately 13% observed a single time. The chain links TRBV6-5 to TRBJ2-2, with 7 bases aligning to TRBD2. This receptor was taken from a middle-aged man who received an inactivated influenza vaccine. Sample: PBMCs from blood, taken about 14 days before vaccination. The CDR3: CASSWGTTNTGELFF. The DNA for the CDR3 is TGTGCCAGCAGTTGGGGGACTACAAACACCGGGGAGCTGTTTTTT.